This T cell receptor beta chain was recorded in a study of T-cell reconstitution after alpha-beta-depleted transplantation in children. CDR1 and CDR2 from the germline V gene are ENHRY and SYGVKD. The CDR3 has 13 residues. V dropped 10 bases and J dropped 6; count of bases not matched to a gene: 6. The authors prepared the TCRbeta library with unique molecular identifiers. TCRdb re-called the PCR reads through MiXCR, storing one row per CDR3 protein. Of about 91,000 distinct CDR3 sequences listed, 8% to 9% are singletons. This clonotype has only a few counts. The source of this sequence is a human donor who donated a stem cell graft to a child with congenital amegakaryocytic thrombocytopenia. The sequences come from PBMCs from the stem cell graft donor, collected from the stem cell graft. The chain couples TRBV10-3 to TRBJ1-6, with 7 bases fitting TRBD1. CDR3 sequence (DNA): TGTGCCAGCGGGACAGAGATTAATTCACCCCTCCACTTT. The encoded protein is CASGTEINSPLHF.